This passage covers 15 T cell receptor beta chains from one sample sequenced in a study of cytotoxic CD8 clonotypes in ibrutinib-treated CLL. Some clones are missing from TCRdb's copy, which holds only in-frame ones; the method was immunoSEQ multiplex PCR. The profile shows roughly 160,000 clones, over 65% of them singletons. The specimen was PBMCs, collected after 12 months of ibrutinib treatment. Receptor source: a human donor with chronic lymphocytic leukemia.

The chain employs TRBV29-1 and TRBJ1-3; D not resolved. Trimming took 3 bases from V and 0 from J, leaving 9 bases between them. Germline values: CDR1 SQVTM, CDR2 ANQGSEA. CDR3 length: 14 amino acids. Here the CDR3 DNA reads TGCAGCGTTGACAGCAGGAGCTCTGGAAACACCATATATTTT. It is translated as CSVDSRSSGNTIYF.

This chain's CDR3 is CARQPGSNYGYTF. In DNA form, the CDR3 reads TGTGCCAGACAACCGGGATCTAACTATGGCTACACCTTC. The gene calls are TRBV11-3 and TRBJ1-2; D is unresolved. This CDR3 has 13 amino acids. Germline CDR1 SGHNT, CDR2 YENEEA. Trimming stripped 9 bases from V and 0 bases from J, with 11 bases between.

The V call is TRBV7-2, the J call TRBJ2-7; tentatively, D is TRBD2 (5 bases). With 1 base removed from V and 6 bases from J, the gap between germline ends came to 7 bases. Germline CDR1 is SGHTA and CDR2 is FQGNSA. CDR3 size: 12 residues. The CDR3 region is CASSLGRGEQYF. CDR3 bases: TGTGCCAGCAGCTTAGGCCGGGGCGAGCAGTACTTC.

The V and J genes are TRBV9 and TRBJ1-5, with D perhaps TRBD1 (5 bases). CDR3 length: 15 amino acids. Germline V gives CDR1 SGDLS, CDR2 YYNGEE. Trimming took off 2 bases at V and 7 bases at J, with 16 bases between the two ends. CDR3 bases: TGTGCCAGCAGCGTCGGGGACTTACCAGGGCAGCCCCAGCATTTT. Its translation: CASSVGDLPGQPQHF.

The chain uses TRBV30 and TRBJ2-5; D uncertain. CDR3 length: 11 residues. Germline loops: CDR1 GTSNPN, CDR2 SVGIG (reference sequence). Deletions cut 5 bases from V and 9 bases from J, with 13 bases between. This CDR3 reads CAWGLTLAQYF. CDR3 bases: TGTGCCTGGGGCCTCACCCTGGCCCAGTACTTC. Looking up the rest from reference TRBV30 and TRBJ2-5 gives the full variable domain: SQTIHQWPATLVQPVGSPLSLECTVEGTSNPNLYWYRQAAGRGLQLLFYSVGIGQISSEVPQNLSASRPQDRQFILSSKKLLLSDSGFYLCAWGLTLAQYFGPGTRLLVL.

The chain links TRBV2 to TRBJ2-2; the match to TRBD2 covers 7 bases. CDR1 SNHLY and CDR2 FYNNEI come from the germline V gene. J lost 5 bases, V lost 6 bases, and 6 bases had no gene match. The CDR3 runs to 14 residues. The CDR3 nucleotides read TGTGCCAGCAGGCCGGGACTAATTACCGGGGAGCTGTTTTTT. Amino acid sequence: CASRPGLITGELFF.

This clone was counted between two and nine times. This chain joins TRBV27 and TRBJ1-2, with D uncertain. The germline V and J ends were trimmed by 7 bases and 14 bases, with 17 bases remaining between them. The germline V gene encodes CDR1 MNHEY and CDR2 SMNVEV (reference sequence). This CDR3 is 11 amino acids long. Here the CDR3 reads CASNQATKATF. The CDR3 nucleotides read TGTGCCAGCAACCAAGCCACTAAGGCTACCTTC.

The chain employs TRBV11-2 and TRBJ2-1; 7 nucleotides align to TRBD2. With 1 base clipped from V and 4 bases from J, the junction kept 7 bases outside the gene matches. The CDR3 is 16 amino acids. Germline loops: CDR1 SGHAT, CDR2 FQNNGV. The CDR3 loop reads CASSLVAGAKYNEQFF. In DNA, the CDR3 is TGTGCCAGCAGCTTAGTCGCGGGAGCCAAGTACAATGAGCAGTTCTTC. The complete variable domain, with remaining parts taken from reference TRBV11-2 and TRBJ2-1, reads EAGVAQSPRYKIIEKRQSVAFWCNPISGHATLYWYQQILGQGPKLLIQFQNNGVVDDSQLPKDRFSAERLKGVDSTLKIQPAKLEDSAVYLCASSLVAGAKYNEQFFGPGTRLTVL.

V and J are TRBV11-2 and TRBJ1-1; 7 nucleotides line up with TRBD1. This CDR3 region has 12 residues. V was clipped by 7 bases and J by 7 bases; unmatched bases: 6. The germline CDR1 and CDR2 sequences are SGHAT and FQNNGV. The chain's CDR3 is CASTTGQYEAFF. CDR3 coding DNA: TGTGCCAGCACCACGGGACAGTATGAAGCTTTCTTT. Full variable domain (missing parts from reference TRBV11-2 and TRBJ1-1): EAGVAQSPRYKIIEKRQSVAFWCNPISGHATLYWYQQILGQGPKLLIQFQNNGVVDDSQLPKDRFSAERLKGVDSTLKIQPAKLEDSAVYLCASTTGQYEAFFGQGTRLTVV.

This clone appeared a few times. The chain has TRBV19 and TRBJ1-1; TRBD1 is a possible D gene (5 bases). The ends were cut back, 10 bases at V and 0 bases at J, with 18 bases in the middle. CDR1 and CDR2 (germline): LNHDA, SQIVND (reference sequence). This CDR3 has 15 residues. The chain's CDR3 is CATIQWGRVNTEAFF. DNA for the CDR3: TGTGCCACCATTCAGTGGGGCAGGGTGAACACTGAAGCTTTCTTT.

The rearrangement joins TRBV28 to TRBJ2-1; 10 nucleotides agree with TRBD2. Germline V gene lookup returns CDR1 MDHEN and CDR2 SYDVKM. The CDR3 contains 15 residues. Trimming at V came to 5 bases and at J to 5 bases, leaving 6 bases not matched to a gene. CDR3 DNA: TGTGCCAGCAGTCTTTATAGCGGGGGGAACAATGAGCAGTTCTTC. Translated, it gives CASSLYSGGNNEQFF.

This clone was observed a few times. The chain joins TRBV7-7 to TRBJ2-2, with no clear D. The CDR3 extends over 14 amino acids. Trimming pared 2 bases from V and 2 bases from J, leaving 6 bases between. Per the germline V gene, CDR1 is SSHAT and CDR2 is FNYEAQ (reference sequence). The CDR3 region has the DNA TGTGCCAGCAGCTTAATGGCCAACACCGGGGAGCTGTTTTTT. Amino acids: CASSLMANTGELFF.

The V call is TRBV19, the J call TRBJ2-2; D may correspond to TRBD1 or TRBD2 (6 bases each). The V and J ends lost 5 bases and 6 bases respectively, with 16 bases between them. The CDR3 loop spans 15 amino acids. Germline loops: CDR1 LNHDA, CDR2 SQIVND (reference sequence). The CDR3 loop is CASSRGLYRAGELFF. The DNA for the CDR3 is TGTGCCAGTAGTCGGGGGCTCTATCGTGCCGGGGAGCTGTTTTTT.

The genes are TRBV28 and TRBJ1-1; the D is unclear. Germline CDR1 is MDHEN and CDR2 is SYDVKM. This CDR3 contains 13 residues. V was clipped by 3 bases and J by 6 bases, with 11 bases between them. The CDR3 region is CASSFNLGPEAFF. CDR3 in DNA: TGTGCCAGCAGTTTTAATTTGGGCCCTGAAGCTTTCTTT.

The gene calls are TRBV27 and TRBJ1-2; unclear D gene. The germline gives CDR1 MNHEY, CDR2 SMNVEV (reference sequence). The CDR3 contains 15 residues. The V end was cut by 6 bases, the J end by 0 bases, with 14 bases between. CDR3 amino acids: CASSLTLRANYGYTF. CDR3 in DNA: TGTGCCAGCAGCTTGACCCTGCGGGCTAACTATGGCTACACCTTC.